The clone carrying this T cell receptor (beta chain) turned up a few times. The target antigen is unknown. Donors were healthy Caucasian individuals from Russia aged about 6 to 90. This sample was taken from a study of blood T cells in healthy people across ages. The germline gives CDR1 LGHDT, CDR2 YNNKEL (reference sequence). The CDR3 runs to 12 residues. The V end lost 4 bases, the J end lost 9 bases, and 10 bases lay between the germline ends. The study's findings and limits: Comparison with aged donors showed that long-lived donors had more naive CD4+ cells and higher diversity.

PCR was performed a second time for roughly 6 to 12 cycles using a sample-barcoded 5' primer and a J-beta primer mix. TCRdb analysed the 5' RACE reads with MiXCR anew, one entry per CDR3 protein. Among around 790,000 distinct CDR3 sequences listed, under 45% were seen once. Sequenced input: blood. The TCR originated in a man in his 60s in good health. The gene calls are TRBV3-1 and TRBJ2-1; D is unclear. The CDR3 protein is CASSPGPGEQFF. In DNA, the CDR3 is TGTGCCAGCAGCCCCGGACCGGGTGAGCAGTTCTTC.